The clone carrying this T cell receptor beta chain was seen only a few times. As yet, its antigen is unknown. Per the germline V gene, CDR1 is SQVTM and CDR2 is ANQGSEA. Trimming took 5 bases from V and 11 from J, leaving 18 bases between them. CDR3 length equals 13 residues. Primed by a sample-barcoded 5' primer and a J-beta primer mix, a second PCR proceeded for about 6 to 11 cycles. Samples each returned at least 3 million CDR3-containing paired-end reads. TCRdb recomputed calls from the 5' RACE reads with MiXCR, one row per CDR3 protein. The data hold approximately 680,000 distinct CDR3 sequences, with about 32% observed a single time. This sample stems from a study of blood T cells in healthy people across ages. Regarding the study as a whole: Leaving the PBMCs unsorted stopped any conclusive comparison of naive versus antigen-experienced cells. There were more naive CD4+ cells and higher diversity in long-lived donors than in aged donors.

Every participating donor contributed 8 to 10 milliliters of peripheral blood through a draw. The genes are TRBV29-1 and TRBJ2-2; the D call may be TRBD1 or TRBD2 (5 bases each). This TCR came from a woman older than 75 in good health. Sequencing was carried out using blood. CDR3 coding DNA: TGCAGCGTTCTAGGGGAGCCCCGGAGAGAGCTGTTTTTT. As protein: CSVLGEPRRELFF.